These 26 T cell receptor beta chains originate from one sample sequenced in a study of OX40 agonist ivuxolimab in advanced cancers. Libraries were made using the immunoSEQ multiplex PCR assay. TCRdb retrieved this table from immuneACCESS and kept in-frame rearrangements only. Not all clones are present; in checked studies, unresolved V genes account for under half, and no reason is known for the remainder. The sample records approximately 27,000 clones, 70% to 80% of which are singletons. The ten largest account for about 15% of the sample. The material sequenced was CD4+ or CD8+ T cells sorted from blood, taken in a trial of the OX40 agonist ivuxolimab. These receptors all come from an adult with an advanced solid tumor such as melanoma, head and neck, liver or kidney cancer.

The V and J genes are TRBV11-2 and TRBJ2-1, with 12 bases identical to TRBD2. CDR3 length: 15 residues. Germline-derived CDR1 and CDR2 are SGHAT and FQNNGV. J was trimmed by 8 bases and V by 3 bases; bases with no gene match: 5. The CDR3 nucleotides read TGTGCCAGCAGCTTCCCTAGCGGGGGGGCGTATGAGCAGTTCTTC. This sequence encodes CASSFPSGGAYEQFF.

This CDR3 is CSVPSSYEQYF. CDR3 DNA: TGCAGTGTCCCCAGCTCCTACGAGCAGTACTTC. The chain employs TRBV20-1 and TRBJ2-7, with D hard to call. The CDR3 sequence is 11 residues long. From germline, CDR1 is DFQATT and CDR2 SNEGSKA (reference sequence). The germline V and J ends were trimmed by 7 bases and 0 bases, with 7 bases remaining between them.

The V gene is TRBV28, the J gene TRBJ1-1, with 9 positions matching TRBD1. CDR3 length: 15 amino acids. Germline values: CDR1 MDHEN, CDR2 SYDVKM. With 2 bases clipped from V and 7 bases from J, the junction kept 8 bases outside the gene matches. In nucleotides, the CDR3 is TGTGCCAGCAGTTTACCGGGACAGGGTTGGAATGAAGCTTTCTTT. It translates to CASSLPGQGWNEAFF.

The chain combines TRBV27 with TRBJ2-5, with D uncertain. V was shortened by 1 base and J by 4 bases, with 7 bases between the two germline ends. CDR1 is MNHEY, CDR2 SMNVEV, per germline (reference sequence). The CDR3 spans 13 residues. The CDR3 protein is CASSLYSRETQYF. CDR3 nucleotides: TGTGCCAGCAGTTTATATTCTAGAGAGACCCAGTACTTC.

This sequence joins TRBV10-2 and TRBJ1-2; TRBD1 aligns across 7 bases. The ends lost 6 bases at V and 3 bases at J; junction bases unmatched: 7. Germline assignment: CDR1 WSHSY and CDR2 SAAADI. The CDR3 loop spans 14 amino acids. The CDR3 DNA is TGCGCCAGCAGACCCGGGACAGCAGACTATGGCTACACCTTC. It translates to CASRPGTADYGYTF.

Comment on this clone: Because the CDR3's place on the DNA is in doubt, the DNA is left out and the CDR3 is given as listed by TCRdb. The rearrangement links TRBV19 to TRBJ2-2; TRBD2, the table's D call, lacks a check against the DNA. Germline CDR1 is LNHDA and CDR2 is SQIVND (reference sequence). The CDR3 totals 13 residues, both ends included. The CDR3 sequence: CASTSGYTGELFF.

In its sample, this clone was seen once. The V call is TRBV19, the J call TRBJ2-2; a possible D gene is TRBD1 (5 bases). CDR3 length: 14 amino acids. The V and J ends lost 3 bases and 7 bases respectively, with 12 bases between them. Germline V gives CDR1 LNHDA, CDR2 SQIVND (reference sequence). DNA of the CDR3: TGTGCCAGTAGTATGGCCAGGGCCGGCGGGGAGCTGTTTTTT. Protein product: CASSMARAGGELFF.

The CDR3 bases are TGTGCCAGCAGACTGGGACAGTCGAACACCGGGGAGCTGTTTTTT. Translated, it gives CASRLGQSNTGELFF. This chain connects TRBV9 to TRBJ2-2, with 7 nucleotides matching TRBD1. This CDR3 has 15 amino acids. The junction had 4 bases not matched to a gene; V was cut back by 5 bases and J by 0 bases. The germline gives CDR1 SGDLS, CDR2 YYNGEE.

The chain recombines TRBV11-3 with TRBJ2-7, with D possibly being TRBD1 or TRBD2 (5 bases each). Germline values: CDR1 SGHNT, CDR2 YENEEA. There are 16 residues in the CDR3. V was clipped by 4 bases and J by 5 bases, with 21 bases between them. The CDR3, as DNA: TGTGCCAGCAGCTCCTCCGGGGCACTCGAAATGGACGAGCAGTACTTC. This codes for CASSSSGALEMDEQYF.

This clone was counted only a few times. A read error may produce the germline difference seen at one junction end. CDR3 residues: CASSLQGRDALIF. The CDR3 DNA sequence: TGTGCCAGCAGCTTGCAAGGACGGGACGCCTTAATTTTT. The chain employs TRBV5-6 and TRBJ1-6, with D possibly TRBD1 on 5 matching bases. Germline V gene data show CDR1 as SGHDT and CDR2 as YYEEEE. The CDR3 has 13 amino acids.

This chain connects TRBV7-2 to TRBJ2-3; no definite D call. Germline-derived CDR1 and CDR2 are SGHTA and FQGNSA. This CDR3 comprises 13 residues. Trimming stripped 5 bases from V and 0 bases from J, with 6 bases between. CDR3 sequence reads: CASSRPSTDTQYF. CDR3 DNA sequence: TGTGCCAGCAGCCGCCCTAGCACAGATACGCAGTATTTT.

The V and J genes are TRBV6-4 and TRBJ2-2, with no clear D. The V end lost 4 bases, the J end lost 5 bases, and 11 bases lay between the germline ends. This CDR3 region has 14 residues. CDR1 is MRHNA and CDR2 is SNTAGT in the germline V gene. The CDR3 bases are TGTGCCAGCAGTGGGGATGGACGGACCGGGGAGCTGTTTTTT. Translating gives CASSGDGRTGELFF.

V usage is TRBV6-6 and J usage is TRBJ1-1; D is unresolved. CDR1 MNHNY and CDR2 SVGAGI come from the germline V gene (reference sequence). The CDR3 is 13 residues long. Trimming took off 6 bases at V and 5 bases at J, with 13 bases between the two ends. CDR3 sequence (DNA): TGTGCCAGCAGAGAGAAAGAGGGAACTGAAGCTTTCTTT. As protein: CASREKEGTEAFF.

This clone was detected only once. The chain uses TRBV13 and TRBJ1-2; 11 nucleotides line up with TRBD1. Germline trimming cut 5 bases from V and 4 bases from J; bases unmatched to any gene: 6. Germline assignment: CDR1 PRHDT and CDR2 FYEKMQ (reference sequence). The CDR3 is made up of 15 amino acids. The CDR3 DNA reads TGTGCCAGCAGCAAGCGGACAGGGGGCGTCTATGGCTACACCTTC. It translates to CASSKRTGGVYGYTF.

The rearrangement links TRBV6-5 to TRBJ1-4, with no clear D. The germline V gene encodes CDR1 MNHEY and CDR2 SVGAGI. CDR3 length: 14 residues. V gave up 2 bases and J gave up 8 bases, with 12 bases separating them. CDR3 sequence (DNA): TGTGCCAGCAGTTACGACTCCTTCCAAGAAAAACTGTTTTTT. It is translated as CASSYDSFQEKLFF.

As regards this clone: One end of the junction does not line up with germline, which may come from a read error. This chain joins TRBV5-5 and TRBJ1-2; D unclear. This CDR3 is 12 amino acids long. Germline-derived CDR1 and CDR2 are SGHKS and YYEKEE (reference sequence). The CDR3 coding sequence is TGTGCCAGCACCTTGGGGTACTATGGCTACACCTTC. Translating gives CASTLGYYGYTF. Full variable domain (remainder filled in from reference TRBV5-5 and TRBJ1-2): DAGVTQSPTHLIKTRGQQVTLRCSPISGHKSVSWYQQVLGQGPQFIFQYYEKEERGRGNFPDRFSARQFPNYSSELNVNALLLGDSALYLCASTLGYYGYTFGSGTRLTVV.

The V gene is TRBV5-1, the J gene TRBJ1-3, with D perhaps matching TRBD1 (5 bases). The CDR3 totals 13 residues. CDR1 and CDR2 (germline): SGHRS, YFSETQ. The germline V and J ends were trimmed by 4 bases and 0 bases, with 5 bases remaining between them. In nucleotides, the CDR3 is TGCGCCAGCAGCCAGGGCTCTGGAAACACCATATATTTT. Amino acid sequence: CASSQGSGNTIYF.

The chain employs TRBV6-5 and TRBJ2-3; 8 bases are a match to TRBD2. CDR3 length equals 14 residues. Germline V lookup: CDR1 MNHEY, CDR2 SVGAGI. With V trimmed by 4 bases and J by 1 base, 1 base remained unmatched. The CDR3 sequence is CASSLAGRTDTQYF. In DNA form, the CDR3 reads TGTGCCAGCAGTTTAGCGGGACGCACAGATACGCAGTATTTT.

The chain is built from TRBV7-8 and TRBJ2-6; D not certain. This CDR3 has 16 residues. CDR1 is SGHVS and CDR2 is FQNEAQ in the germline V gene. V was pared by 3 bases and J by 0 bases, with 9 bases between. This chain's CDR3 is CASSLVSSSGANVLTF. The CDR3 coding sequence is TGTGCCAGCAGCTTGGTCTCGAGCTCTGGGGCCAACGTCCTGACTTTC.

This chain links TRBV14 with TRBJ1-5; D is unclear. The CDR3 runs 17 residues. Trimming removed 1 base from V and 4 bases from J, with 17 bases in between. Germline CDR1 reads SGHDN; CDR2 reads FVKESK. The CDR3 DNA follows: TGTGCCAGCAGCCAAGGAGGTATGGGAGGGTTAAATCAGCCCCAGCATTTT. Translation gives CASSQGGMGGLNQPQHF.

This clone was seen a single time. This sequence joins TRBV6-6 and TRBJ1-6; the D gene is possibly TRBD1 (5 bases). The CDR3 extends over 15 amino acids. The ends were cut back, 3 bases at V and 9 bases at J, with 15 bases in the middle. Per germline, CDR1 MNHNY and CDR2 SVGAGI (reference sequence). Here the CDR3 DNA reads TGTGCCAGCAGTTATGAGGCAGGGCGGGGTTCACCCCTCCACTTT. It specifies CASSYEAGRGSPLHF.

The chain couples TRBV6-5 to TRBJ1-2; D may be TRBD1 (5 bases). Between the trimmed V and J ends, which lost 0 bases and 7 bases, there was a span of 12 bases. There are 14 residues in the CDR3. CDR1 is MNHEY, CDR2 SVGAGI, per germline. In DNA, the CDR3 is TGTGCCAGCAGTTACTCGATCGGGGGAAGTGGCTACACCTTC. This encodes CASSYSIGGSGYTF.

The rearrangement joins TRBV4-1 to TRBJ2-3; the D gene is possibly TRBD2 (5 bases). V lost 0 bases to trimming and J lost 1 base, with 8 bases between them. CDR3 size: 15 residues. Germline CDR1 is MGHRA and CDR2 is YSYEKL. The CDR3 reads CASSQERARTDTQYF. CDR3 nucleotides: TGCGCCAGCAGCCAAGAGAGGGCCCGCACAGATACGCAGTATTTT.

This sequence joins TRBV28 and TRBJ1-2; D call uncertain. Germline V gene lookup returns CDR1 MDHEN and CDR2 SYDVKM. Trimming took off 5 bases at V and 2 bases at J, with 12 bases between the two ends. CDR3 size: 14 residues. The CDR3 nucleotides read TGTGCCAGCAGTCCGTTGCCGGGGAACTATGGCTACACCTTC. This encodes CASSPLPGNYGYTF.

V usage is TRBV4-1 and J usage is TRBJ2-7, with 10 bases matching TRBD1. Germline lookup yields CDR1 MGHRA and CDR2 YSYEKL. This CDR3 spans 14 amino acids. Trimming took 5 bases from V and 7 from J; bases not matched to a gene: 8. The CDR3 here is CASSRDRGGGEQYF. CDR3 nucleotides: TGCGCCAGCAGCAGGGACAGGGGAGGCGGGGAGCAGTACTTC.

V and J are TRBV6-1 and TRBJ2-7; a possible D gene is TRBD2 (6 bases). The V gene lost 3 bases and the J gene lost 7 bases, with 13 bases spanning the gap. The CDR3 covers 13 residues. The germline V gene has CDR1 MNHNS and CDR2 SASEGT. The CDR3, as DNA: TGTGCCAGCAGTGATTACGGGGCGGGGGAGCAGTACTTC. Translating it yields CASSDYGAGEQYF.